This T cell receptor beta chain was identified during a study of shared clonotypes between healthy human individuals. All donors were healthy HIV-negative adults lacking recent acute infections or vaccinations. Germline CDR1 reads SQVTM; CDR2 reads ANQGSEA. Germline trimming cut 4 bases from V and 0 bases from J; bases unmatched to any gene: 7. There are 17 residues in the CDR3. The study ran the assay at deep level. TCRdb keeps only in-frame clones here, not all; method: immunoSEQ multiplex PCR. The data hold roughly 500,000 clones, with roughly 95% observed a single time. This rearrangement joins TRBV29-1 to TRBJ2-4; 12 nucleotides line up with TRBD2. The sequence derives from a woman aged 25-40 years in good health. The sequenced sample consisted of naive CD4+ T cells sorted from blood. Documented subset: CD45RA+ positively selected. DNA for the CDR3: TGCAGCGTTGTGCTAGCGGGAGGGCCTTTAGCCAAAAACATTCAGTACTTC. This codes for CSVVLAGGPLAKNIQYF.